This TCR beta chain came from a study of T cell clones after liver transplantation. For the study at large: HCV positivity affected three of eight recipients; the rest lacked autoimmune or viral indications. Tolerant meant at least one year fully off immunosuppression without liver enzymes above twice normal.

This CDR3 has 16 amino acids. Losses at the gene ends were 8 bases for V and 2 bases for J; bases not matched to a gene: 13. The germline V gene encodes CDR1 WNHNN and CDR2 SYGVQD (reference sequence). Sequencing was performed with immunoSEQ multiplex PCR; in TCRdb, only in-frame clones are kept and a portion is missing. The sample yields fewer than 85,000 clones, over 70% seen once. This chain links TRBV10-1 with TRBJ2-7; 9 positions agree with TRBD1. The specimen comprised CD4+ T cells from blood, sampled 12 months after liver transplant. This clonotype was obtained from a human patient who received a liver transplant. Some T cells may be provided by the graft donor. Written as DNA, the CDR3 is TGCGCCAGCTTCCATTGGGACAGGGCGATCCCCTACGAGCAGTACTTC. Translating it yields CASFHWDRAIPYEQYF.